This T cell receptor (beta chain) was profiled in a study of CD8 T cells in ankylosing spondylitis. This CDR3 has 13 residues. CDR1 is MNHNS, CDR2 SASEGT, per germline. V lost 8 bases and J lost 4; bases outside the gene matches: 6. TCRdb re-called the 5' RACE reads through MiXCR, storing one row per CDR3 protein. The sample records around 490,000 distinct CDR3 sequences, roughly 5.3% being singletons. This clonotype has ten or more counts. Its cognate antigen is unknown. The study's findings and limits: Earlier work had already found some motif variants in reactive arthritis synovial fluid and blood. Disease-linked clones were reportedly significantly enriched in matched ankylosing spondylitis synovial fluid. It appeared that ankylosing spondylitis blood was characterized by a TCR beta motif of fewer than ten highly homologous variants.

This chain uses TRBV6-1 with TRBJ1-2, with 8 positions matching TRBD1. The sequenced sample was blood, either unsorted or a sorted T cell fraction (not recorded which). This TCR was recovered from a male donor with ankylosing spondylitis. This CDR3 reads CASRDRRSYGYTF. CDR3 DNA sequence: TGTGCCAGCCGGGACAGGAGAAGCTATGGCTACACCTTC.